A selection of T cell receptor beta chains follows, all from one sample in a study of blood T cells in healthy people across ages. A single record per CDR3 protein comes from TCRdb applying MiXCR to the 5' RACE reads. The repertoire has about 970,000 distinct CDR3 sequences, around 54% of them found once; the top ten carry over 20%. The sequencing input was blood. These receptors were obtained from a woman in her sixties in good health. Each CDR3 is given with its conserved first and last residue. Fields, in order: V gene, J gene, CDR3 length, D gene, clone size, CDR3 DNA, CDR3 protein. D genes are given only for firm matches. Not every row has a clone size; where given, it reads once, few, many or a size class.

>TRBV27|TRBJ2-5|17|TRBD1|-
TGTGCCAGCAGTCGATCTCGGATAGACAGGGGGCACGAGACCCAGTACTTC
CASSRSRIDRGHETQYF
>TRBV4-3|TRBJ1-2|15|-|-
TGCGCCAGCAGCCAAGAGGTGGCGGGGAACTATGGCTACACCTTC
CASSQEVAGNYGYTF
>TRBV7-9|TRBJ2-1|11|-|once
TGTGCCTCCCTCCTTTACAATGAGCAGTTCTTC
CASLLYNEQFF
>TRBV5-6|TRBJ2-7|14|-|-
TGTGCCAGCAGCTTCGCCTCAACGGGCTACGAGCAGTACTTC
CASSFASTGYEQYF
>TRBV5-1|TRBJ2-1|12|-|-
TGCGCCAGCGGACTCGACCGGAATGAGCAGTTCTTC
CASGLDRNEQFF
>TRBV6-6|TRBJ2-7|15|-|once
TGTGCCAGCGCCACGTCAGGGACCCGGACCCACGAGCAGTACTTC
CASATSGTRTHEQYF
>TRBV7-9|TRBJ1-4|14|-|few
TGTGCCAGCAGCCGGGTTTCGGGGGATGAAAAACTGTTTTTT
CASSRVSGDEKLFF
>TRBV12-3/TRBV12-4|TRBJ2-3|16|-|many
TGTGCCAGCAGTTTCTTCCAGGCCGCTAGCACAGATACGCAGTATTTT
CASSFFQAASTDTQYF
>TRBV29-1|TRBJ2-1|15|-|-
TGCAGCGTTGAAGATGGCGCCTATTCCTACAATGAGCAGTTCTTC
CSVEDGAYSYNEQFF
>TRBV13|TRBJ2-4|13|-|-
TGTGCCAGCAGCCCCCGGGCAGGAAGGGAGCAGTACTTC
CASSPRAGREQYF
>TRBV28|TRBJ2-7|14|-|-
TGTGCCAGCACCTGGGGCGGGAAAGGAGGCGAGCAGTACTTC
CASTWGGKGGEQYF
>TRBV5-1|TRBJ2-3|15|TRBD2|-
TGCGCCAGCAGCTTGCCCCGGGGGGACACAGATACGCAGTATTTT
CASSLPRGDTDTQYF
>TRBV5-1|TRBJ1-1|14|-|-
TGCGCCAGCAGCCCTGGTGGGAACCCGGTGGAGGCTTTCTTT
CASSPGGNPVEAFF
>TRBV29-1|TRBJ2-1|13|TRBD2|-
TGCAGCGTACTAGCGGGAGCTGGCAATGAGCAGTTCTTC
CSVLAGAGNEQFF
>TRBV5-4|TRBJ1-2|13|-|-
TGTGCCAGCAGCCGTTGGGGCCCGGAGGGCTACACCTTC
CASSRWGPEGYTF
>TRBV10-3|TRBJ2-3|13|-|-
TGTGCCATCAATTGGGCAGCCACAGATACGCAGTATTTT
CAINWAATDTQYF
>TRBV18|TRBJ2-3|18|-|-
TGTGCCAGCTCACCACTCTCGGGGCGGGACCGCAGCCCAGATACGCAGTATTTT
CASSPLSGRDRSPDTQYF
>TRBV5-4|TRBJ2-1|13|-|-
TGTGCCAGCAGCTTGCCCCCCTCAAATGGGCAGTTCTTC
CASSLPPSNGQFF
>TRBV5-1|TRBJ2-3|15|-|-
TGCGCCAGCAGCTCCCGACAGGGAGGCGCAGATACGCAGTATTTT
CASSSRQGGADTQYF